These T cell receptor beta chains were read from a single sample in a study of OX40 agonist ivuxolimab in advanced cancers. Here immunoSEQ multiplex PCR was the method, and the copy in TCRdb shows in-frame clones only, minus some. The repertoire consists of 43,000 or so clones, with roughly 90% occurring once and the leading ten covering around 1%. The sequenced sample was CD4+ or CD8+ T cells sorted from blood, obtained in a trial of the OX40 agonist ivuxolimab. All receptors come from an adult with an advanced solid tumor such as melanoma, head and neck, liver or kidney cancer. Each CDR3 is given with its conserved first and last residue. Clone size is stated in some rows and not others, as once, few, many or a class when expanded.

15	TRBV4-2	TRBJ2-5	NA	CASSQDPSGQETQYF
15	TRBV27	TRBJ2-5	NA	CASSGLAGGPETQYF
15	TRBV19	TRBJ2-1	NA	CASSTTRGTYNEQFF
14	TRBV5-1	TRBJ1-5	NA	CASSPGTSNQPQHF
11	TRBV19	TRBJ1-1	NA	CASIRTGEAFF
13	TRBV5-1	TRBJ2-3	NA	CASSFQSTDTQYF
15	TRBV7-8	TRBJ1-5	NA	CATRGGQGTNQPQHF
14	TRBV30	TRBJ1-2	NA	CAWSGEQGRDGYTF
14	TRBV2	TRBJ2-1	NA	CAGELAGGLHEQFF
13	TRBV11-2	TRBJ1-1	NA	CASSATGITEAFF
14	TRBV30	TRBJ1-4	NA	CAWSPGVTNEKLFF
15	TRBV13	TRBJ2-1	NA	CASSLGLPSGDEQFF
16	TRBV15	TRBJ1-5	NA	CATSRDWRDWHQPQHF
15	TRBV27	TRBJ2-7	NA	CASSSWAGSDNEQYF
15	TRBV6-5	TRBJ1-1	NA	CASRSKGFRDTEAFF
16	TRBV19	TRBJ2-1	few	CASSRPPDTGNNEQFF
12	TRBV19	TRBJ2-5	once	CASATNGETQYF
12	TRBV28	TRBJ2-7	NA	CASSPHGAGQYF
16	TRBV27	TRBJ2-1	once	CASSFRTSRAYNEQFF
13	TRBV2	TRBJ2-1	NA	CASSSGTGNEQFF
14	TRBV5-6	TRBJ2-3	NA	CASSVDRGTDTQYF
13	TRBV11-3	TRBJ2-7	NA	CASSLSGSYEQYF
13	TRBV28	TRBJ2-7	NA	CASRNPDSYEQYF
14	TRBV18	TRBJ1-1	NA	CASSPFRENTEAFF
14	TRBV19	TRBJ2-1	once	CASSTSGRGREQFF
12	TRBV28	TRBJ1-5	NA	CASWRQNQPQHF
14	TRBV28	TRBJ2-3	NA	CASTRTGFRDTQYF
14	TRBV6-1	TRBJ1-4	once	CASRTTGSNEKLFF
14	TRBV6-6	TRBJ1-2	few	CASSYYEAANGYTF
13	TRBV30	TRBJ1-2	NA	CAWTGDANYGYTF
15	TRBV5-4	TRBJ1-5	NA	CASSFAGTGVFPQHF
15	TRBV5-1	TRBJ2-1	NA	CASRRLADSYNEQFF
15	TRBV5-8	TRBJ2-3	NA	CASFLSGGDTDTQYF
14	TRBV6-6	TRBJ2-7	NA	CASSDRWSSYEQYF
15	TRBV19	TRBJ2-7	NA	CASRSRATLIYEQYF
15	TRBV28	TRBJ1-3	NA	CASSYRGTSGNTIYF
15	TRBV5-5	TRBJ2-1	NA	CASSRVGTRDNEQFF
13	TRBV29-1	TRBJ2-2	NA	CSHRLAGTGELFF
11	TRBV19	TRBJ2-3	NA	CASSIEDTQYF
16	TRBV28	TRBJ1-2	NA	CASSLVGGGSSYGYTF